One sample yielded the 30 T cell receptor beta chains listed below, sequenced in a study of T-cell reconstitution after alpha-beta-depleted transplantation in children listed by TCRdb under 2016. Libraries were made using PCR. Data came from an Illumina HiSeq 2500. TCR libraries were prepared with molecular barcoding, using unique molecular identifiers to normalize TCRbeta repertoire quantification. TCRdb trimmed the raw reads at Q25, called clones with MiXCR and kept productive beta chains. All rows with the same CDR3 protein become a single entry with the most common DNA and genes. This sample lists just over 950,000 distinct CDR3 sequences; about 29% were detected once. Of the sample, over 25% falls within the top ten clones. Taken with the paper, the label for treatment or condition translates to: allogeneic hematopoietic cell transplantation with graft depleted of TCRalphabeta T cells and CD19 B cells.

Sequences were derived from PBMCs, mostly from graft donor cells, sampled 360 days after TCRalphabeta/CD19-depleted stem cell transplant. The receptors come from a boy under two years old who had a stem cell transplant for SCID, so the T cells may come from the graft donor.

The rearrangement uses TRBV2 and TRBJ2-1; D is undetermined. Trimming took 4 bases from V and 5 from J, leaving 9 bases between them. Germline CDR1 is SNHLY and CDR2 is FYNNEI. This CDR3 has 13 residues. The CDR3: CASSGAGNNEQFF. CDR3 DNA: TGTGCCAGCAGTGGGGCTGGAAACAATGAGCAGTTCTTC.

The rearrangement joins TRBV2 to TRBJ2-2; 8 nucleotides match TRBD1. The trim removed 8 bases at V and 0 bases at J, leaving 5 bases unmatched. In germline, CDR1 is SNHLY, CDR2 FYNNEI. The length of the CDR3 is 15 residues. The CDR3: CASLKQGANTGELFF. As DNA, the CDR3 is TGTGCCAGCCTTAAACAGGGGGCGAACACCGGGGAGCTGTTTTTT.

The chain employs TRBV7-2 and TRBJ2-5; D unresolved. Germline CDR1 is SGHTA and CDR2 is FQGNSA. Deletions cut 0 bases from V and 2 bases from J, with 10 bases between. The CDR3 consists of 15 residues. In DNA, the CDR3 is TGTGCCAGCAGCTTAGCCCGTCACAGACAAGAGACCCAGTACTTC. It is translated as CASSLARHRQETQYF.

This clonotype showed up just a few times. This rearrangement joins TRBV5-1 to TRBJ2-5; D is unclear. The CDR3 extends over 12 amino acids. Between the trimmed V and J ends, which lost 6 bases and 3 bases, there was a span of 9 bases. The V gene's germline CDR1 is SGHRS and CDR2 YFSETQ. CDR3 loop: CASTDKKETQYF. In DNA form, the CDR3 reads TGCGCCAGCACAGACAAGAAAGAGACCCAGTACTTC.

A few counts support this clonotype. The chain links TRBV4-2 to TRBJ1-6; possibly TRBD1 for D (5 bases). Per germline, CDR1 LGHNA and CDR2 YNFKEQ. V was trimmed by 3 bases and J by 10 bases, leaving 19 bases between them. The CDR3 extends over 16 amino acids. CDR3 loop: CASSQEPPGLKSPLHF. CDR3 in DNA: TGTGCCAGCAGCCAGGAGCCGCCGGGACTTAAGTCACCCCTCCACTTT.

The chain couples TRBV3-1 to TRBJ2-5; D possibly corresponds to TRBD2 (6 bases). V was trimmed by 4 bases and J by 2 bases, leaving 17 bases between them. Germline loops: CDR1 LGHDT, CDR2 YNNKEL (reference sequence). The CDR3 has 16 residues. CDR3 loop: CASSLLEGPLQETQYF. In DNA, the CDR3 is TGTGCCAGCAGCCTCCTGGAGGGGCCCCTTCAAGAGACCCAGTACTTC.

This clonotype was seen a few times. The rearrangement joins TRBV6-1 to TRBJ1-1, with D unclear. The ends were cut back, 4 bases at V and 4 bases at J, with 10 bases in the middle. Germline loops: CDR1 MNHNS, CDR2 SASEGT. This CDR3 has 13 amino acids. CDR3 residues: CASSAFEATEAFF. The CDR3 nucleotides read TGTGCCAGCAGTGCCTTCGAGGCCACTGAAGCTTTCTTT.

V usage is TRBV12-3 or TRBV12-4 and J usage is TRBJ2-2; D may be TRBD2 (6 bases). The V gene lost 3 bases and the J gene lost 2 bases, with 13 bases spanning the gap. The CDR3 runs to 16 residues. In DNA, the CDR3 is TGTGCCAGCAGTTTTGGGCGGGGAACCAACACCGGGGAGCTGTTTTTT. Residues: CASSFGRGTNTGELFF.

This clonotype has a handful of counts. V usage is TRBV5-1 and J usage is TRBJ2-2; TRBD1 matches at 7 bases. Unmatched junction bases numbered 7, after V lost 3 bases and J lost 5 bases. CDR3 size: 15 residues. Germline V CDR1 and CDR2: SGHRS, YFSETQ. This CDR3 reads CASSWSGQETGELFF. The CDR3 nucleotides read TGCGCCAGCAGCTGGTCCGGACAGGAAACCGGGGAGCTGTTTTTT.

The J gene is TRBJ2-5, the V gene TRBV12-3 or TRBV12-4; D perhaps matches TRBD2 (8 bases). The CDR3 runs 15 residues. The V end lost 7 bases, the J end lost 3 bases, and 18 bases lay between the germline ends. CDR3 protein: CASNRGLAGKETQYF. In DNA form, the CDR3 reads TGTGCCAGCAACAGGGGCCTAGCGGGTAAAGAGACCCAGTACTTC.

There are a few counts of this clonotype. This sequence joins TRBV29-1 and TRBJ1-1, with D hard to call. The CDR3 is 15 amino acids. The V gene lost 1 base and the J gene lost 4 bases, with 16 bases spanning the gap. CDR1 and CDR2 (germline): SQVTM, ANQGSEA. The CDR3 DNA sequence: TGCAGCGTTGAAGGGACCCCCGGGCTAGGCACTGAAGCTTTCTTT. This translates into CSVEGTPGLGTEAFF.

The chain is built from TRBV6-5 and TRBJ2-3; the D is unclear. This CDR3 region has 14 residues. The germline V gene encodes CDR1 MNHEY and CDR2 SVGAGI. Deletions cut 2 bases from V and 6 bases from J, with 12 bases between. DNA for the CDR3: TGTGCCAGCAGTTACCGGAGCCGCATCGATACGCAGTATTTT. As protein: CASSYRSRIDTQYF.

This clonotype was recorded a few times. The J gene is TRBJ1-1, the V gene TRBV21-1. TRBV21-1 constitutes a pseudogene. There are 19 residues in the CDR3. The CDR3 DNA reads as TGTGCCAGCAGCAAATTACCCCCCTCTAAGTTCCGGGGCGACACTGAAGCTTTCTTT. Residues: CASSKLPPSKFRGDTEAFF.

This clonotype has a count of ten or more. The V and J genes are TRBV6-1 and TRBJ2-1; 8 bases line up with TRBD2. CDR3 length: 14 amino acids. The V gene's germline CDR1 is MNHNS and CDR2 SASEGT. The V segment lost 3 bases and the J segment 8 bases; nucleotides outside the gene matches: 6. The CDR3 reads CASSDVGGAYEQFF. CDR3 DNA sequence: TGTGCCAGCAGTGATGTCGGGGGGGCGTATGAGCAGTTCTTC.

This clonotype was seen only a few times. The V call is TRBV4-1, the J call TRBJ2-1; possible D gene TRBD1, 5 bases. CDR3 length: 14 amino acids. Germline CDR1 MGHRA, CDR2 YSYEKL. V gave up 0 bases and J gave up 9 bases, with 12 bases separating them. This CDR3 is CASSQDFRAVEQFF. The CDR3 DNA is TGCGCCAGCAGCCAAGATTTCAGGGCCGTTGAGCAGTTCTTC.

The V gene is TRBV12-3 or TRBV12-4, the J gene TRBJ1-2, with D uncertain. The CDR3 sequence is 14 residues long. Trimming left V 2 bases short and J 4 bases short, with 11 bases between. In DNA form, the CDR3 reads TGTGCCAGCAGTTTATGGAGCCCCCCCTATGGCTACACCTTC. Encoded protein: CASSLWSPPYGYTF.

The chain recombines TRBV10-3 with TRBJ2-3, with 7 bases fitting TRBD2. The CDR3 covers 15 residues. Per the germline V gene, CDR1 is ENHRY and CDR2 is SYGVKD. V lost 5 bases to trimming and J lost 0 bases; unmatched junction nucleotides: 5. As DNA, the CDR3 is TGTGCCATCAGTCCACAGCGGGGAAGCACAGATACGCAGTATTTT. Translating gives CAISPQRGSTDTQYF.

This clonotype was found a few times. The rearrangement uses TRBV20-1 and TRBJ1-1, with 7 bases matching TRBD1. This CDR3 has 13 residues. Germline V CDR1 and CDR2: DFQATT, SNEGSKA (reference sequence). The ends lost 5 bases at V and 1 base at J; junction bases unmatched: 4. The CDR3 DNA follows: TGCAGTGCTCGACAGGGCTGGAACACTGAAGCTTTCTTT. It codes for CSARQGWNTEAFF.

The chain employs TRBV29-1 and TRBJ1-1, with D perhaps TRBD1 (6 bases). The CDR3 loop spans 14 amino acids. The ends were cut back, 1 base at V and 5 bases at J, with 14 bases in the middle. Germline V gene data show CDR1 as SQVTM and CDR2 as ANQGSEA. CDR3: CSVEVRQVRTEAFF. The CDR3 DNA is TGCAGCGTTGAAGTTAGACAGGTCAGGACTGAAGCTTTCTTT.

This sequence joins TRBV11-2 and TRBJ1-6; tentatively, D is TRBD1 (5 bases). The CDR3 loop spans 14 amino acids. Germline V gives CDR1 SGHAT, CDR2 FQNNGV. The V gene lost 0 bases and the J gene lost 12 bases, with 12 bases spanning the gap. CDR3 coding DNA: TGTGCCAGCAGCTTAGAAATGAGGGGCCGACCCCTCCACTTT. Protein product: CASSLEMRGRPLHF.

This clonotype was seen more than once but under ten times. The chain combines TRBV3-1 with TRBJ2-1, with D perhaps TRBD1 or TRBD2 (6 bases each). V gave up 5 bases and J gave up 8 bases, with 19 bases separating them. This CDR3 has 15 amino acids. In germline, CDR1 is LGHDT, CDR2 YNNKEL (reference sequence). The CDR3 DNA reads TGTGCCAGCAGCTCCCCGGGCGGGGCAGGGGATGAGCAGTTCTTC. Protein: CASSSPGGAGDEQFF.

V and J are TRBV19 and TRBJ1-1; D is possibly TRBD1 (6 bases). Trimming pared 6 bases from V and 1 base from J, leaving 12 bases between. CDR3 size: 14 residues. Germline loops: CDR1 LNHDA, CDR2 SQIVND (reference sequence). This CDR3 reads CASSVWTANTEAFF. The CDR3 region has the DNA TGTGCCAGTAGCGTATGGACAGCGAACACTGAAGCTTTCTTT.

V usage is TRBV25-1 and J usage is TRBJ1-1; no clear D. The CDR3 totals 13 residues. Germline V gives CDR1 MGHDK, CDR2 SYGVNS. Deletions cut 2 bases from V and 1 base from J, with 5 bases between. CDR3 nucleotides: TGTGCCAGCAGTGAAGCGAAGAACACTGAAGCTTTCTTT. Amino acid sequence: CASSEAKNTEAFF.

This clonotype has just a few counts. V and J are TRBV24-1 and TRBJ1-1, with 9 nucleotides matching TRBD1. The germline CDR1 and CDR2 sequences are KGHDR and SFDVKD. There are 14 residues in the CDR3. With V trimmed by 3 bases and J by 5 bases, 3 bases remained unmatched. The CDR3 loop is CATSDTGGVTEAFF. CDR3 DNA: TGTGCCACCAGTGATACAGGGGGCGTAACTGAAGCTTTCTTT.

This clonotype was observed a handful of times. The chain carries TRBV12-3 or TRBV12-4 and TRBJ2-1; D is uncertain. V was pared by 6 bases and J by 4 bases, with 19 bases between. The CDR3 totals 16 residues. Written as DNA, the CDR3 is TGTGCCAGCAGCCTCCGTGGCCTCGGTGCGTACAATGAGCAGTTCTTC. This gives the protein CASSLRGLGAYNEQFF.

The V gene is TRBV11-2, the J gene TRBJ2-2; TRBD1 aligns across 9 bases. The length of the CDR3 is 13 residues. The germline CDR1 and CDR2 sequences are SGHAT and FQNNGV. V gave up 8 bases and J gave up 3 bases; unmatched junction bases: 1. In nucleotides, the CDR3 is TGTGCCAGCTGGACAGGGGACACCGGGGAGCTGTTTTTT. Residues: CASWTGDTGELFF.

This clonotype was observed a few times. The gene calls are TRBV5-4 and TRBJ1-3; the match to TRBD1 covers 9 bases. The CDR3 runs 15 residues. CDR1 SGHNT and CDR2 YYREEE come from the germline V gene (reference sequence). V gave up 5 bases and J gave up 4 bases; unmatched junction bases: 7. The CDR3 protein is CASSPTGGFGNTIYF. For the CDR3, the DNA is TGTGCCAGCAGTCCGACAGGGGGTTTCGGAAACACCATATATTTT.

V is TRBV7-9 and J is TRBJ2-1; D is unclear. The V end lost 1 base, the J end lost 8 bases, and 6 bases lay between the germline ends. Looked up from germline, CDR1 is SEHNR and CDR2 is FQNEAQ (reference sequence). This CDR3 has 12 amino acids. The CDR3 region is CASSLVKDEQFF. The CDR3 DNA is TGTGCCAGCAGCTTAGTGAAGGATGAGCAGTTCTTC.

The chain joins TRBV20-1 to TRBJ1-2; the D is unclear. The CDR3 contains 13 residues. Germline CDR1 reads DFQATT; CDR2 reads SNEGSKA (reference sequence). V was cut by 0 bases and J by 2 bases, with 7 bases left in between. CDR3 in amino acids: CSARDLQNYGYTF. CDR3 DNA sequence: TGCAGTGCTAGAGACCTACAGAACTATGGCTACACCTTC.

The J gene is TRBJ2-2, the V gene TRBV5-5, with D possibly TRBD1 on 6 matching bases. Germline loops: CDR1 SGHKS, CDR2 YYEKEE (reference sequence). The V end was cut by 2 bases, the J end by 2 bases, with 16 bases between. The CDR3 contains 17 residues. The CDR3 is CASSLVGTPLNTGELFF. Here the CDR3 DNA reads TGTGCCAGCAGCTTAGTCGGGACACCCCTAAACACCGGGGAGCTGTTTTTT.